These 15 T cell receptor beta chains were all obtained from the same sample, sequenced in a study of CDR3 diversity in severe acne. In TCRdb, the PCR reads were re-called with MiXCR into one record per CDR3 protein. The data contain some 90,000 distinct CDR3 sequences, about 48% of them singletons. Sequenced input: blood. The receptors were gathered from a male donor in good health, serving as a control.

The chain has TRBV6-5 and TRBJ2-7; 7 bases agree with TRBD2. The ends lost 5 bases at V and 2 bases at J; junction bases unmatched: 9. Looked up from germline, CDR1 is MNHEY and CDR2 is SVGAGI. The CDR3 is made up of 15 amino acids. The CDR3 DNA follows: TGTGCCAGCAGTACCTATAGCGGGCAAGCCTACGAGCAGTACTTC. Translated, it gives CASSTYSGQAYEQYF.

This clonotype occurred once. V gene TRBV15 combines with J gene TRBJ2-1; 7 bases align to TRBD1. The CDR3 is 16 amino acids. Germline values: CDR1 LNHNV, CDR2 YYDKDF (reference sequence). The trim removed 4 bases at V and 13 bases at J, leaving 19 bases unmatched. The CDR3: CATSTRNRGSMETQFF. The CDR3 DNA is TGTGCCACCAGCACCCGAAACAGGGGTAGTATGGAGACCCAGTTCTTC.

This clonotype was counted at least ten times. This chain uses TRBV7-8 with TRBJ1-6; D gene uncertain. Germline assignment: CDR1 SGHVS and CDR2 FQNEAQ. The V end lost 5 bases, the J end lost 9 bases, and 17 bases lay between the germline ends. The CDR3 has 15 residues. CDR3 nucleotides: TGTGCCAGCAGCCCACTGGTGCAGTCCGGTTCACCCCTCCACTTT. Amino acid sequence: CASSPLVQSGSPLHF. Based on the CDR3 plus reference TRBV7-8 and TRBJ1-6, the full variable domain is GAGVSQSPRYKVAKRGQDVALRCDPISGHVSLFWYQQALGQGPEFLTYFQNEAQLDKSGLPSDRFFAERPEGSVSTLKIQRTQQEDSAVYLCASSPLVQSGSPLHFGNGTRLTVT.

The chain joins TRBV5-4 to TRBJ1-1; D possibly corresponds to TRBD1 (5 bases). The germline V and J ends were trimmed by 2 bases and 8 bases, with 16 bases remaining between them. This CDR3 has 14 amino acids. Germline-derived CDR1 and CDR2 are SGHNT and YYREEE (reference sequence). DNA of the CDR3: TGTGCCAGCAGCTTAGGATGGACATCCCTCGAAGCTTTCTTT. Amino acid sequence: CASSLGWTSLEAFF.

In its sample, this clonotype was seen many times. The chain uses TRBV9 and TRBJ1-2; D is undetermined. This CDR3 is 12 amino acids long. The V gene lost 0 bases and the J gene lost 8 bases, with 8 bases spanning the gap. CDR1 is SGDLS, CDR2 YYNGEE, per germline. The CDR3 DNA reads TGTGCCAGCAGCGTAGAGTGGGGAGGCTACACCTTC. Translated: CASSVEWGGYTF.

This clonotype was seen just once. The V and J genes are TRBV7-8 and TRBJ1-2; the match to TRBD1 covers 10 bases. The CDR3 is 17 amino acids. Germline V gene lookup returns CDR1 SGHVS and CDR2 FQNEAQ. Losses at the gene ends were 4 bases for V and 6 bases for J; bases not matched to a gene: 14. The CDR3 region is CASSSERQGARTDGYTF. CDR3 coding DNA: TGTGCCAGCAGCTCCGAAAGACAGGGGGCGCGAACGGATGGCTACACCTTC.

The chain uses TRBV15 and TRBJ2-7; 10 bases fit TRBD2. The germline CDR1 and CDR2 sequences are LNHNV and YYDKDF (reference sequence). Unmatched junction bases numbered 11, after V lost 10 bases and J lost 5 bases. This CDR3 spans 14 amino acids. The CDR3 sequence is CAISEAGGGNEQYF. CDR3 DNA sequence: TGTGCCATCAGTGAAGCGGGAGGGGGCAACGAGCAGTACTTC.

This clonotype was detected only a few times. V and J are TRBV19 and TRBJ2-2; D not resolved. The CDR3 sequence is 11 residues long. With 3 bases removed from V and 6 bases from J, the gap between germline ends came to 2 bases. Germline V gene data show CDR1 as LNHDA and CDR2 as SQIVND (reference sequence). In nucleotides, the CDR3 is TGTGCCAGTAGTATGCCCGGGGAGCTGTTTTTT. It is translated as CASSMPGELFF.

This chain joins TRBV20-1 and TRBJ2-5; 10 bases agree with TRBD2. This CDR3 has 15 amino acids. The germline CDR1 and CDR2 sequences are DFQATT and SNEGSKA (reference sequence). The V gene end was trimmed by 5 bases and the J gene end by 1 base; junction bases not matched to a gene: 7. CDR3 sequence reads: CSAPFGLAVQETQYF. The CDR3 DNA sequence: TGCAGTGCTCCATTCGGACTAGCGGTCCAAGAGACCCAGTACTTC.

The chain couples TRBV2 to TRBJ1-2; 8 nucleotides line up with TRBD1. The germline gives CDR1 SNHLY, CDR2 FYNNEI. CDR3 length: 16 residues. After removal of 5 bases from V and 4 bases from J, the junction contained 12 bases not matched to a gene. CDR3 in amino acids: CASSSMLQGGGYGYTF. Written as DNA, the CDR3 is TGTGCCAGCAGTTCCATGTTACAGGGGGGGGGCTATGGCTACACCTTC.

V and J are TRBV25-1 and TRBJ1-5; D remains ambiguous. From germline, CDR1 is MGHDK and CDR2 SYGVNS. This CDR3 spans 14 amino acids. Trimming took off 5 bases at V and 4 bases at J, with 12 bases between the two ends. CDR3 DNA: TGTGCCAGCAGTTTAGCGGCAGGTAATCAGCCCCAGCATTTT. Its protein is CASSLAAGNQPQHF.

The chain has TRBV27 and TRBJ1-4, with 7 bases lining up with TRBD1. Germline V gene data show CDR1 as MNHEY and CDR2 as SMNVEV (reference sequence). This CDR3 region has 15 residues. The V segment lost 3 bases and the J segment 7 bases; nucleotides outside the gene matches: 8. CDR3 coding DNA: TGTGCCAGCAGTTTCCTGGGGCAGGGGGTTGAAAAACTGTTTTTT. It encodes CASSFLGQGVEKLFF.

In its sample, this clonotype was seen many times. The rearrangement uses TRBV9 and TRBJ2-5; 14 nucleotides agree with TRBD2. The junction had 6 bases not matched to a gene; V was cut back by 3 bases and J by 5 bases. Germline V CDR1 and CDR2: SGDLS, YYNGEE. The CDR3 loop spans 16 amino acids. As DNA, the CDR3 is TGTGCCAGCAGCGAGGGACTAGCGGGAGTTGGGGAGACCCAGTACTTC. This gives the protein CASSEGLAGVGETQYF. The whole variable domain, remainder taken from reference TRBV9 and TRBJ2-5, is DSGVTQTPKHLITATGQRVTLRCSPRSGDLSVYWYQQSLDQGLQFLIQYYNGEERAKGNILERFSAQQFPDLHSELNLSSLELGDSALYFCASSEGLAGVGETQYFGPGTRLLVL.

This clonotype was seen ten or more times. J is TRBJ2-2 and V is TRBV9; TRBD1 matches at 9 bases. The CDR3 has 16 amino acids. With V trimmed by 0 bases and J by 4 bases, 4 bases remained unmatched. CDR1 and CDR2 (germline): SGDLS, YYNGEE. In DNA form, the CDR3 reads TGTGCCAGCAGCGTAGGGGGGACAGGGTCCACCGGGGAGCTGTTTTTT. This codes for CASSVGGTGSTGELFF.

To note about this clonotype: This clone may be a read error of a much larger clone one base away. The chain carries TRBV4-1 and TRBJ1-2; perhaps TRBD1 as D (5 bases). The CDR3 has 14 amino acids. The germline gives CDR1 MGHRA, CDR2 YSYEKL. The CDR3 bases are TGCGCCAGCAGCCAAGATGGCAGGGACTATGGCTACGCCTTC. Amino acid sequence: CASSQDGRDYGYAF.